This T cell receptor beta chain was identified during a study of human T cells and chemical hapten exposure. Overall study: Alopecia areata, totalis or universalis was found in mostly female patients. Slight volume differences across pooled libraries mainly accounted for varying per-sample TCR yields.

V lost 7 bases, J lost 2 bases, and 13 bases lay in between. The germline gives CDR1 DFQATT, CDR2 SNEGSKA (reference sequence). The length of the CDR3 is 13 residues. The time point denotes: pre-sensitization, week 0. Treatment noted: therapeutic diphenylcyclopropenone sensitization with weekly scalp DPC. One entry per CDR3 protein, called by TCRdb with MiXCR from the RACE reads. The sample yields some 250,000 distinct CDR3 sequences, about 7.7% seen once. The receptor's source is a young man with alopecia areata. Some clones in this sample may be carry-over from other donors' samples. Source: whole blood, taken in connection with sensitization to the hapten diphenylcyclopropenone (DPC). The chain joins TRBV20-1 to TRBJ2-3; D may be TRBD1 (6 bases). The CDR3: CSVRGMYTDTQYF. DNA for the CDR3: TGCAGTGTAAGGGGGATGTACACAGATACGCAGTATTTT.